Below, one T cell receptor (beta chain) is given with its context. This clonotype was observed many times. Its antigen target is currently unknown. No quality values exist for individual bases; no much larger clone is one base distant. A case-control design nested within a healthcare worker cohort in London, UK, was used, with weekly nasopharyngeal swab PCR tests and blood sampling performed. Between 23 and 31 March 2020, the week of the UK lockdown, healthcare workers were enrolled and then followed up weekly for as long as 16 weeks. The library came from 5' RACE. The sequencer listed for this sample is NextSeq 500. To correct for sequencing error and PCR bias, the TCR library protocol tagged individual cDNA molecules with unique molecular identifiers. Both TCR alpha and beta chains were sequenced, and tight co-correlation was observed between alpha and beta sequence abundances in each sample. Processing in the source paper ran as follows. V gene, J gene and CDR3 annotation of TCR sequences was performed with Decombinator V4. TCRs were defined as expanded if a significant change between any two time points was detected under a Poisson model with p below 0.0001. TCR abundances were normalised to the total number of TCRs sequenced in each sample and reported as counts per million. MAIT TCRs were defined by TRAV1-2 paired with TRAJ12, TRAJ20 or TRAJ33, and iNKT TCRs by TRAV10 paired with TRAJ18. VDJdb, accessed on 1 November 2021, was searched for TCRs annotated for CMV, EBV and SARS-CoV-2, and TCRs annotated for more than one antigen were excluded. TCRdb reran the public reads through fastp at Q25 and MiXCR, keeping productive beta chains. Here each entry gathers all rows of one CDR3 protein and keeps the most common genes and DNA. These V and J calls rely on TCRdb rather than the paper's analysis. This sample has 80,000 to 100,000 distinct CDR3 sequences in its table, and around an eighth of those were observed once. The leading ten clones occupy around 7% of the sample.

The cysteine opens and the phenylalanine closes a CDR3 of 15 amino acids. Only the CDR3 DNA is retained, 45 bases long and in frame from the first base. Taken from the germline V gene, the CDR1 and CDR2 loops are SGHRS and YFSETQ. Compared with germline, V lacks 3 bases and J lacks 4 bases; bases without a gene match: 4. This sample is part of a study of early T cells in non-severe SARS-CoV-2 infection (dated by TCRdb to the early 2020s). At the level of the whole study: Bulk RNA from unsorted whole blood was used for TCR sequencing, so alpha and beta chains could not be paired. Points the paper makes about the study in general: VDJdb matching was skewed toward anti-spike CD8 responses and likely underestimated virus-specific expansions by missing private and CD4 specificities.

This receptor was obtained from an adult who was a healthcare worker with PCR-confirmed SARS-CoV-2 infection or an uninfected control (not recorded which). Sequencing was performed on whole blood. The chain uses TRBV5-1 and TRBJ2-1, with 10 bases aligning to TRBD2. The CDR3 is CASSSRTSGYNEQFF. The nucleotide sequence is given as TGCGCCAGCAGCTCTCGGACTAGCGGTTACAATGAGCAGTTCTTC.